These 20 T cell receptor beta chains were sequenced from one sample in a study of T cells in Graves' hyperthyroidism and ophthalmopathy. Amplification targeted TCR beta CDR3 regions from RNA transcripts. In the first-round RT-PCR of the TCR CDR3, the HTBI primer set was used. TCRdb fed the multiplex PCR reads into MiXCR, producing one record per CDR3 protein. Seen here are more than 500,000 distinct CDR3 sequences, approximately 16% observed once, and the top ten hold over 25%. Sequencing was done on a sample of blood. The receptors shown here come from a woman aged 25-40 years with Graves' ophthalmopathy.

This clonotype was observed at least ten times. The J gene is TRBJ2-3, the V gene TRBV12-3 or TRBV12-4; 9 bases agree with TRBD2. The V gene end was trimmed by 7 bases and the J gene end by 1 base; junction bases not matched to a gene: 9. The CDR3 is 16 residues long. Written as DNA, the CDR3 is TGTGCCAGCATGCTCGAACTAGCGGGTGGCACAGATACGCAGTATTTT. It translates to CASMLELAGGTDTQYF.

Many counts were recorded for this clonotype. This chain links TRBV28 with TRBJ1-3; D is undetermined. The V gene lost 8 bases and the J gene lost 0 bases, with 11 bases spanning the gap. The CDR3 is made up of 14 amino acids. Germline CDR1 MDHEN, CDR2 SYDVKM. The CDR3 sequence is CASGPTASGNTIYF. The CDR3 DNA reads TGTGCCAGCGGACCTACGGCCTCTGGAAACACCATATATTTT.

The rearrangement joins TRBV5-6 to TRBJ2-7; tentative D call: TRBD1 (6 bases). CDR3 size: 15 residues. V lost 6 bases to trimming and J lost 0 bases, with 16 bases between them. Germline V gene data show CDR1 as SGHDT and CDR2 as YYEEEE. CDR3 sequence: CASNPGHRYSYEQYF. CDR3 in DNA: TGTGCCAGCAACCCGGGACACAGATACTCCTACGAGCAGTACTTC.

This clonotype was detected a few times. V usage is TRBV20-1 and J usage is TRBJ1-5, with a tentative D call TRBD1 (5 bases). The CDR3 length is 17 residues. The germline V gene has CDR1 DFQATT and CDR2 SNEGSKA (reference sequence). The germline V and J ends were trimmed by 0 bases and 3 bases, with 18 bases remaining between them. The CDR3: CSARDRQIGAINQPQHF. The DNA of the CDR3 is TGCAGTGCTAGAGACCGACAGATCGGGGCGATCAATCAGCCCCAGCATTTT.

This clonotype appeared many times. The V and J genes are TRBV10-2 and TRBJ1-1, with a tentative D call TRBD1 (5 bases). With 8 bases removed from V and 3 bases from J, the gap between germline ends came to 10 bases. The CDR3 is 12 residues long. Germline-derived CDR1 and CDR2 are WSHSY and SAAADI. CDR3 sequence reads: CASYRTHTEAFF. CDR3 DNA sequence: TGCGCCAGCTACCGGACACACACTGAAGCTTTCTTT.

In its sample, this clonotype was seen many times. CDR3 sequence (DNA): TGTGCCAGCAGTCCCCTGGGACAGACCTACGAGCAGTACTTC. This codes for CASSPLGQTYEQYF. This rearrangement joins TRBV27 to TRBJ2-7; 7 bases map to TRBD1. The trim removed 5 bases at V and 2 bases at J, leaving 6 bases unmatched. Germline CDR1 reads MNHEY; CDR2 reads SMNVEV (reference sequence). The CDR3 is 14 residues long.

This clonotype occurred a few times. The chain couples TRBV7-9 to TRBJ1-1; D remains unclear. The germline CDR1 and CDR2 sequences are SEHNR and FQNEAQ (reference sequence). V was shortened by 8 bases and J by 8 bases, with 15 bases between the two germline ends. This CDR3 region has 12 residues. The CDR3 protein is CASSIWALEAFF. DNA for the CDR3: TGTGCCAGCTCAATATGGGCCCTAGAAGCTTTCTTT.

This clonotype turned up a few times. The rearrangement links TRBV15 to TRBJ2-7; D is tentatively TRBD1 or TRBD2 (6 bases each). Germline lookup yields CDR1 LNHNV and CDR2 YYDKDF (reference sequence). Trimming stripped 4 bases from V and 7 bases from J, with 17 bases between. The CDR3 covers 14 residues. CDR3 in amino acids: CATSTLGGLGEQYF. The CDR3 coding sequence is TGTGCCACCAGCACACTCGGGGGCTTGGGGGAGCAGTACTTC.

This sequence joins TRBV10-2 and TRBJ2-7, with 9 nucleotides matching TRBD1. Per germline, CDR1 WSHSY and CDR2 SAAADI. V gave up 3 bases and J gave up 4 bases; unmatched junction bases: 4. This CDR3 contains 14 residues. Written as DNA, the CDR3 is TGCGCCAGCAGTGACCCCGGACAGGGGTACGAGCAGTACTTC. It encodes CASSDPGQGYEQYF.

This clonotype was seen a handful of times. The chain is built from TRBV29-1 and TRBJ2-1; TRBD2 matches 13 bases. Germline loops: CDR1 SQVTM, CDR2 ANQGSEA. This CDR3 has 15 residues. Losses at the gene ends were 1 base for V and 3 bases for J; bases not matched to a gene: 0. The DNA of the CDR3 is TGCAGCGTTGAAGGGACTAGCGGGAGCTACAATGAGCAGTTCTTC. It translates to CSVEGTSGSYNEQFF.

In this sample, this clonotype turned up a few times. The chain carries TRBV7-2 and TRBJ2-2, with 7 positions matching TRBD2. J gave up 2 bases and V 3 bases, and 9 bases lay outside the gene matches. Germline CDR1 is SGHTA and CDR2 is FQGNSA. The CDR3 sequence is 17 residues long. The CDR3 protein is CASSFWASGLNTGELFF. CDR3 nucleotides: TGTGCCAGCAGCTTTTGGGCTAGCGGACTTAACACCGGGGAGCTGTTTTTT.

The V call is TRBV20-1, the J call TRBJ2-4; TRBD2 matches at 8 bases. Germline values: CDR1 DFQATT, CDR2 SNEGSKA (reference sequence). The V segment lost 5 bases and the J segment 6 bases; nucleotides outside the gene matches: 6. CDR3 length: 13 amino acids. CDR3: CSAEPGGVNIQYF. Here the CDR3 DNA reads TGCAGTGCTGAGCCGGGAGGGGTAAACATTCAGTACTTC.

This clonotype was recorded at least ten times. The J gene is TRBJ2-2, the V gene TRBV27; no clear D. CDR1 is MNHEY and CDR2 is SMNVEV in the germline V gene (reference sequence). The CDR3 runs 12 residues. V shed 8 bases and J shed 5 bases, with 9 bases lying between them. This chain's CDR3 is CASGVRTGELFF. The CDR3 DNA reads TGTGCCAGCGGTGTAAGAACCGGGGAGCTGTTTTTT.

J is TRBJ2-2 and V is TRBV15; TRBD1 agrees at 8 bases. With 0 bases clipped from V and 7 bases from J, the junction kept 7 bases outside the gene matches. This CDR3 is built from 16 residues. The V gene's germline CDR1 is LNHNV and CDR2 YYDKDF (reference sequence). For the CDR3, the DNA is TGTGCCACCAGCAGAGATTTCCAGGGGGCCGGCGGGGAGCTGTTTTTT. Translated, it gives CATSRDFQGAGGELFF.

The table lists this clonotype with many counts. V and J are TRBV3-1 and TRBJ2-7; the D is unclear. The CDR3 spans 14 residues. In germline, CDR1 is LGHDT, CDR2 YNNKEL (reference sequence). V shed 0 bases and J shed 4 bases, with 10 bases lying between them. The CDR3 bases are TGTGCCAGCAGCCAAGACCTGATGAGTTACGAGCAGTACTTC. Translated, it gives CASSQDLMSYEQYF.

J is TRBJ2-7 and V is TRBV20-1; the match to TRBD2 covers 7 bases. Germline lookup yields CDR1 DFQATT and CDR2 SNEGSKA (reference sequence). CDR3 length: 13 amino acids. In DNA form, the CDR3 reads TGCACCATGACTAGCTTTTTTTCTCAGGAGCAGTACTTC. This sequence encodes CTMTSFFSQEQYF.

The rearrangement uses TRBV6-1 and TRBJ1-5, with 11 bases fitting TRBD1. CDR1 is MNHNS and CDR2 is SASEGT in the germline V gene. J lost 6 bases, V lost 5 bases, and 6 bases had no gene match. The CDR3 totals 15 residues. The chain's CDR3 is CASSTTGQGAQPQHF. CDR3 nucleotide sequence: TGTGCCAGCAGTACAACAGGACAGGGGGCTCAGCCCCAGCATTTT.

This clonotype was seen at least ten times. The genes are TRBV20-1 and TRBJ2-4; no reliable D call. V gave up 0 bases and J gave up 0 bases, with 24 bases separating them. This CDR3 is 20 amino acids long. Germline values: CDR1 DFQATT, CDR2 SNEGSKA (reference sequence). The CDR3 region is CSARDLPREGRAVAKNIQYF. The CDR3 coding sequence is TGCAGTGCTAGAGATCTTCCAAGGGAAGGAAGGGCTGTAGCCAAAAACATTCAGTACTTC.

The table lists this clonotype with many counts. The J gene is TRBJ2-7, the V gene TRBV18; TRBD2 is a possible D gene (6 bases). CDR3 length: 16 amino acids. V lost 2 bases and J lost 4, with 18 bases in between. The germline gives CDR1 KGHSH, CDR2 LQKENI. CDR3 sequence (DNA): TGTGCCAGCTCACCAGCAGGGACTGCGGGGAGGTACGAGCAGTACTTC. This sequence encodes CASSPAGTAGRYEQYF.

This clonotype showed up many times. V is TRBV30 and J is TRBJ2-2; D ambiguous. CDR3 length: 13 amino acids. V lost 0 bases, J lost 5 bases, and 7 bases lay in between. Germline-derived CDR1 and CDR2 are GTSNPN and SVGIG (reference sequence). The chain's CDR3 is CAWSVLGTGELFF. The DNA of the CDR3 is TGTGCCTGGAGTGTACTTGGAACCGGGGAGCTGTTTTTT.